This is a list of T cell receptor beta chains from one sample in a study of T cell changes during pregnancy in multiple sclerosis. Measured with immunoSEQ multiplex PCR; TCRdb has only the in-frame clones, and not every one. The sample consists of roughly 33,000 clones, roughly nine tenths of them appearing once. Here the sequenced sample was CD4+ T cells from peripheral blood mononuclear cells, taken in the third trimester of pregnancy. Receptors originate from a female donor in good health, enrolled as a control in a pregnancy study. Each CDR3 is given with its conserved first and last residue. D genes are given only for firm matches. The size of a clone is reported for some rows only, either as once, few or many, or as a class for expanded clones.

J	size	D	V	CDR3	DNA
TRBJ2-3	.	TRBD2	TRBV7-2	CASSLETSGFTDTQYF	TGTGCCAGCAGCTTAGAGACTAGCGGGTTTACAGATACGCAGTATTTT
TRBJ1-4	.	.	TRBV5-1	CASSLAVTGRTEKLFF	TGCGCCAGCAGCTTGGCCGTAACAGGGCGGACTGAAAAACTGTTTTTT
TRBJ1-3	.	.	TRBV9	CASPPAVGNTIYF	TGTGCCAGCCCCCCAGCGGTAGGAAACACCATATATTTT
TRBJ1-5	.	.	TRBV4-3	CASSQDHNSNQPQHF	TGCGCCAGCAGCCAAGATCACAATAGCAATCAGCCCCAGCATTTT
TRBJ2-7	.	.	TRBV2	CATKKAGAAGEQYF	TGTGCCACCAAGAAGGCGGGGGCCGCGGGGGAGCAGTACTTC
TRBJ2-1	.	TRBD2	TRBV27	CASRGGVAGGGEQFF	TGTGCCAGCAGGGGAGGGGTAGCGGGAGGGGGAGAGCAGTTCTTC
TRBJ2-7	.	TRBD2	TRBV7-2	CASSQQTSGAYEQYF	TGTGCCAGCAGCCAGCAGACTAGCGGGGCCTACGAGCAGTACTTC
TRBJ2-1	.	TRBD2	TRBV27	CASSQRDRKRNEQFF	TGTGCCAGCAGTCAGCGGGATCGGAAGAGAAATGAGCAGTTCTTC
TRBJ2-2	.	.	TRBV28	CASTRLTGELFF	TGTGCCAGCACGCGACTCACCGGGGAGCTGTTTTTT
TRBJ2-7	.	.	TRBV7-9	CASSSRVSSYEQYF	TGTGCCAGCAGCTCCCGGGTATCCTCCTACGAGCAGTACTTC
TRBJ2-2	.	.	TRBV6-1	CASTPGAGELFF	TGTGCCAGCACCCCGGGGGCCGGGGAGCTGTTTTTT
TRBJ1-1	.	.	TRBV7-2	CASSPGTYVIGAFF	TGTGCCAGCAGTCCCGGGACATATGTTATTGGAGCTTTCTTT
TRBJ2-1	.	TRBD2	TRBV19	CASSRLAANEQFF	TGTGCCAGTAGCCGACTAGCGGCCAATGAGCAGTTCTTC
TRBJ1-1	.	.	TRBV2	CASKGEFQAFF	TGTGCCAGCAAGGGGGAGTTCCAAGCTTTCTTT
TRBJ1-2	.	.	TRBV7-9	CASNGQRPYGYTF	TGTGCCAGCAACGGACAGAGGCCTTATGGCTACACCTTC
TRBJ1-3	.	.	TRBV2	CASSDGARRPHSGNTIYF	TGTGCCAGCAGTGATGGGGCCCGTAGGCCACACTCTGGAAACACCATATATTTT
TRBJ1-2	.	.	TRBV19	CASSSFYGYTF	TGTGCCAGTAGTTCCTTCTATGGCTACACCTTC
TRBJ1-2	.	TRBD1	TRBV7-3	CASSLTQGRGGHTF	TGTGCCAGCAGCTTAACACAGGGGAGAGGGGGCCACACCTTC
TRBJ1-2	.	.	TRBV19	CASSIGNRLLNYGYTF	TGTGCCAGTAGTATAGGTAACAGACTATTAAACTATGGCTACACCTTC
TRBJ1-2	.	.	TRBV19	CASSSQGHGYTF	TGTGCCAGTAGTTCACAGGGTCACGGCTACACCTTC
TRBJ2-1	.	TRBD2	TRBV4-1	CASSQEWLAGEVRQFF	TGCGCCAGCAGCCAAGAATGGCTAGCGGGAGAGGTTCGGCAGTTCTTC
TRBJ1-1	.	.	TRBV5-4	CASSIDSTGEAFF	TGTGCCAGCAGCATAGACTCAACAGGTGAAGCTTTCTTT
TRBJ1-4	.	.	TRBV14	CASSRGQNEKLFF	TGTGCCAGCAGCCGAGGACAGAATGAAAAACTGTTTTTT
TRBJ1-6	.	.	TRBV7-8	CASSLSGGVNSPLHF	TGTGCCAGCAGCTTATCGGGGGGAGTGAATTCACCCCTCCACTTT
TRBJ1-2	.	.	TRBV15	CATSSQGGYGYTF	TGTGCCACCAGCAGCCAGGGCGGCTATGGCTACACCTTC
TRBJ1-2	.	.	TRBV7-2	CASSLAAGNGYTF	TGTGCCAGCAGCTTAGCGGCAGGGAATGGCTACACCTTC
TRBJ1-6	few	.	TRBV4-2	CASSQDRGSPLHF	TGTGCCAGCAGCCAAGATCGGGGATCACCCCTCCACTTT
TRBJ1-6	few	TRBD1	TRBV28	CASSRTGAYNSPLHF	TGTGCCAGCAGCCGGACAGGGGCGTATAATTCACCCCTCCACTTT
TRBJ2-7	once	.	TRBV6-5	CASSYGPARDYEQYF	TGTGCCAGCAGTTACGGGCCTGCGAGGGACTACGAGCAGTACTTC
TRBJ2-2	.	TRBD2	TRBV6-5	CASTVGGAGELFF	TGTGCCAGCACGGTGGGGGGGGCCGGGGAGCTGTTTTTT
TRBJ2-5	.	.	TRBV18	CASSPGAAETQYF	TGTGCCAGCTCACCAGGGGCAGCGGAGACCCAGTACTTC
TRBJ2-5	.	TRBD2	TRBV29-1	CSVEGSGGWETQYF	TGCAGCGTTGAGGGCAGCGGGGGGTGGGAGACCCAGTACTTC
TRBJ2-1	.	TRBD2	TRBV28	CASKTSDSYNEQFF	TGTGCCAGCAAAACTAGCGACTCCTACAATGAGCAGTTCTTC
TRBJ2-7	.	TRBD2	TRBV6-1	CASRIAGGRSEQYF	TGTGCCAGCAGGATCGCGGGGGGACGATCCGAGCAGTACTTC
TRBJ2-7	.	TRBD1	TRBV4-1	CASGRAGGSYEQYF	TGCGCCTCCGGAAGGGCAGGGGGCTCCTACGAGCAGTACTTC
TRBJ2-7	.	TRBD1	TRBV6-1	CASSVGQGVIGEQYF	TGTGCCAGCAGTGTGGGGCAGGGGGTTATCGGGGAGCAGTACTTC
TRBJ2-5	.	TRBD2	TRBV4-3	CASSQGWTSGSMETQYF	TGCGCCAGCAGCCAAGGATGGACTAGCGGGAGCATGGAGACCCAGTACTTC
TRBJ2-3	once	.	TRBV19	CASSIGLIDTQYF	TGTGCCAGTAGTATCGGACTAATCGATACGCAGTATTTT
TRBJ1-4	.	.	TRBV5-8	CASSQQGVYEKLFF	TGTGCCAGCAGCCAACAGGGCGTCTATGAAAAACTGTTTTTT
TRBJ2-5	.	.	TRBV7-9	CASSLVGGYPGTQYF	TGTGCCAGCAGCTTAGTCGGCGGGTATCCCGGGACCCAGTACTTC
TRBJ2-5	.	TRBD1	TRBV5-1	CASSLTGEETQYF	TGCGCCAGCAGCTTGACAGGGGAAGAGACCCAGTACTTC
TRBJ1-5	.	TRBD1	TRBV19	CASSNTGTGWQPQHF	TGTGCCAGTAGTAACACCGGGACAGGGTGGCAGCCCCAGCATTTT